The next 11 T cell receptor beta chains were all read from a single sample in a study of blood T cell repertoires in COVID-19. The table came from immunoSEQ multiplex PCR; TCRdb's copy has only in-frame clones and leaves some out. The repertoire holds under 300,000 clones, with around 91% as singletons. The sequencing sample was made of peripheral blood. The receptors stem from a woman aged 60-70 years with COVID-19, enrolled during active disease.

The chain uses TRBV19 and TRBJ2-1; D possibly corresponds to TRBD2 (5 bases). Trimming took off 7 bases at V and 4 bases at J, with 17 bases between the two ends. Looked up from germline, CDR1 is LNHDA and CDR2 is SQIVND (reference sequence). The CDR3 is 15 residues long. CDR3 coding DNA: TGTGCCAGTAATCCCGCGGGCCTTGAATACAATGAGCAGTTCTTC. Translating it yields CASNPAGLEYNEQFF.

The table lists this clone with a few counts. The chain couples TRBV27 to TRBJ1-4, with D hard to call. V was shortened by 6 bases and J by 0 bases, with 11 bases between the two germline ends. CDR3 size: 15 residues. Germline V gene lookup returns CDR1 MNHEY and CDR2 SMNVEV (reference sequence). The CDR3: CASSVSGATNEKLFF. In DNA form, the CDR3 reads TGTGCCAGCAGCGTTTCAGGTGCAACTAATGAAAAACTGTTTTTT.

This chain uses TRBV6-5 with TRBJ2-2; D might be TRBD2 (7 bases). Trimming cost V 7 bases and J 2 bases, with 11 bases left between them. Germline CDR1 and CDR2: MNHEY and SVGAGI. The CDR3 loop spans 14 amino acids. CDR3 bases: TGTGCCAGCATTCCGGGGGGCAACACCGGGGAGCTGTTTTTT. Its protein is CASIPGGNTGELFF.

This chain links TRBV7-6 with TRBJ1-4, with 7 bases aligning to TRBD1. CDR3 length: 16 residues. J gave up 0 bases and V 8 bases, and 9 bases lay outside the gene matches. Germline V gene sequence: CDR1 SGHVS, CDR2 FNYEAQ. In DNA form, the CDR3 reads TGTGCCAGCGGGACCCAGGGGGGAACAACTAATGAAAAACTGTTTTTT. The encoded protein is CASGTQGGTTNEKLFF.

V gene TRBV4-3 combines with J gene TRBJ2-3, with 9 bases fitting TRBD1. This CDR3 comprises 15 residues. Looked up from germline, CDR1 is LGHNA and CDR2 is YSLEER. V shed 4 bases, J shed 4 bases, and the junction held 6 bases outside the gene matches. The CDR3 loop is CASSLNRGQADTQYF. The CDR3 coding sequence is TGCGCCAGCAGCCTCAACAGGGGGCAGGCAGATACGCAGTATTTT.

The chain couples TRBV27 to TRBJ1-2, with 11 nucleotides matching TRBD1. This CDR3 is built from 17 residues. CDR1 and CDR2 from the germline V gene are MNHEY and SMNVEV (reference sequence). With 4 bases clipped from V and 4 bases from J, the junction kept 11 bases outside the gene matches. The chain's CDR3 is CASSSQFRTGGGYGYTF. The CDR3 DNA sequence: TGTGCCAGCAGTTCTCAATTCCGGACAGGGGGCGGCTATGGCTACACCTTC.

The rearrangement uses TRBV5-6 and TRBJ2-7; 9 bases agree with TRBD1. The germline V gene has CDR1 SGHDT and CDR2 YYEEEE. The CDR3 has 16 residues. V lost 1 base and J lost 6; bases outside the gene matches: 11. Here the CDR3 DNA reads TGTGCCAGCAGCTTGTTGCCGGGACAGGGAGGGGTCGAGCAGTACTTC. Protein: CASSLLPGQGGVEQYF.

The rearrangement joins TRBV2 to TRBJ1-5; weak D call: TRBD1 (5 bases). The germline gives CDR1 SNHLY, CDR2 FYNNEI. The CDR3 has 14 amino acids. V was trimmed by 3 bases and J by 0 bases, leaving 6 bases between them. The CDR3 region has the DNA TGTGCCAGCAGTGACAGGGTTAGCAATCAGCCCCAGCATTTT. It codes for CASSDRVSNQPQHF.

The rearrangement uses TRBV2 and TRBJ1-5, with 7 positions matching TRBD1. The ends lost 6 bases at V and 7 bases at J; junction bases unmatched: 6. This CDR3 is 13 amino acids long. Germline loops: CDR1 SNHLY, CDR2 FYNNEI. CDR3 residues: CASRAGTVQPQHF. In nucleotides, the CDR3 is TGTGCCAGCAGAGCCGGGACAGTCCAGCCCCAGCATTTT.

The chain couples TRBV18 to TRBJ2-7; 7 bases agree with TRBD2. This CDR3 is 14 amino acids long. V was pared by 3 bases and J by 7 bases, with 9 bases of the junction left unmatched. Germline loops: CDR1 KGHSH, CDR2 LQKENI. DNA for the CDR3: TGTGCCAGCTCACCGACCGGCGGGGGACGGGAGCAGTACTTC. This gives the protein CASSPTGGGREQYF.

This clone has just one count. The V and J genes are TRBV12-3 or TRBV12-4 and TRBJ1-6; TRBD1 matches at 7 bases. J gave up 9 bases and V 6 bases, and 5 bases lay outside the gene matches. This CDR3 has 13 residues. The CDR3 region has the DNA TGTGCCAGCAGGGGGACAGCGCCTTCACCCCTCCACTTT. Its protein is CASRGTAPSPLHF.